The entry that follows covers one T cell receptor (beta chain) sequence. This entry belongs to a study of OX40 agonist ivuxolimab in advanced cancers. J lost 2 bases, V lost 5 bases, and 4 bases had no gene match. Looked up from germline, CDR1 is SGHRS and CDR2 is YFSETQ. The CDR3 totals 14 residues. TCRdb's table, derived via immunoSEQ multiplex PCR, lists solely in-frame clones and lacks some. The sample lists about 62,000 clones; 92% were seen once. The TCR was taken from an adult with an advanced solid tumor such as melanoma, head and neck, liver or kidney cancer. The sequencing used CD4+ or CD8+ T cells sorted from blood, collected in a trial of the OX40 agonist ivuxolimab. The chain joins TRBV5-1 to TRBJ2-5; 9 bases are a match to TRBD1. The DNA for the CDR3 is TGCGCCAGCAGTTCGACAGGGGGGCAAGAGACCCAGTACTTC. Translation gives CASSSTGGQETQYF.